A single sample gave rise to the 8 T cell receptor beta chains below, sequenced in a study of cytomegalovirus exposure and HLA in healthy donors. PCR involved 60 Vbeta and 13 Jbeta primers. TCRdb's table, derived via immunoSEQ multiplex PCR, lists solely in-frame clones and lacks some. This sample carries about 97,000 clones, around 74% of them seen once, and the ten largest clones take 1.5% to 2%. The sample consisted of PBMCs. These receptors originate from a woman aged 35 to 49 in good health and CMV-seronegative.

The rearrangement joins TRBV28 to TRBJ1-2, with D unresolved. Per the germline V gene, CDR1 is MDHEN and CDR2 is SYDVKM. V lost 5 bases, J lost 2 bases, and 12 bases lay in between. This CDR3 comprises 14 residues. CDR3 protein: CASSPSDGNYGYTF. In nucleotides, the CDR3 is TGTGCCAGCAGTCCCTCCGACGGGAACTATGGCTACACCTTC.

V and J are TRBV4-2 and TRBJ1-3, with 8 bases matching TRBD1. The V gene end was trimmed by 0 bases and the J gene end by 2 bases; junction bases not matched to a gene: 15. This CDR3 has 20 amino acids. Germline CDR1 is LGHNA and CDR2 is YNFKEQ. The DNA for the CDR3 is TGTGCCAGCAGCCAAGATAAGGTCGGACAGGGCGCGGAAGCTGGAAACACCATATATTTT. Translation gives CASSQDKVGQGAEAGNTIYF.

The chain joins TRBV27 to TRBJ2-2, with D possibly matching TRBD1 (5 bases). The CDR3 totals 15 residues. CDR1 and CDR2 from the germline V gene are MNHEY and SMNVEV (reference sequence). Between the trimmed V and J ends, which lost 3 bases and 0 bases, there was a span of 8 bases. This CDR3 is CASSFQTANTGELFF. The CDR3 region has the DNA TGTGCCAGCAGTTTCCAGACAGCGAACACCGGGGAGCTGTTTTTT.

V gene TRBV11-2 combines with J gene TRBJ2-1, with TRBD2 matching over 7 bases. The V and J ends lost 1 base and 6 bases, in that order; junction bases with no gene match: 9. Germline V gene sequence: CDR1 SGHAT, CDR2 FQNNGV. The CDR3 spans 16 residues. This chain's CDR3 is CASSLGTSIMGNEQFF. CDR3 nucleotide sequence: TGTGCCAGCAGCTTAGGGACTAGTATTATGGGCAATGAGCAGTTCTTC.

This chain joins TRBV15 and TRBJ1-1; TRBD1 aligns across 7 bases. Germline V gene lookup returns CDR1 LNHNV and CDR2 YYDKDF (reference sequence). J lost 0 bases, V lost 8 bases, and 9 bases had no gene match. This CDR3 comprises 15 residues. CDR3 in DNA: TGTGCCACCCGACAGGGTTCGAAATTGAACACTGAAGCTTTCTTT. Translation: CATRQGSKLNTEAFF.

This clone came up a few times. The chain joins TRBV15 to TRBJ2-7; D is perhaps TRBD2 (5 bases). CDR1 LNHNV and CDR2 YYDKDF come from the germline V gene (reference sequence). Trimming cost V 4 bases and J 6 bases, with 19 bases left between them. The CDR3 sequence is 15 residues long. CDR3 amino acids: CATSTWTSSDLEQYF. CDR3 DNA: TGTGCCACCAGCACCTGGACTTCATCGGACCTCGAGCAGTACTTC. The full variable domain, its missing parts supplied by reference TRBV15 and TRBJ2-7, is DAMVIQNPRYQVTQFGKPVTLSCSQTLNHNVMYWYQQKSSQAPKLLFHYYDKDFNNEADTPDNFQSRRPNTSFCFLDIRSPGLGDTAMYLCATSTWTSSDLEQYFGPGTRLTVT.

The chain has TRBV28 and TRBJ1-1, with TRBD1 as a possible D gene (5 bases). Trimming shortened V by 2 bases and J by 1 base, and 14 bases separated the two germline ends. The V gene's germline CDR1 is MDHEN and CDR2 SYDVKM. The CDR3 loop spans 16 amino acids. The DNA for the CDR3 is TGTGCCAGCAGTTTACCCGTGCAGGGTGCGAACACTGAAGCTTTCTTT. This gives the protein CASSLPVQGANTEAFF. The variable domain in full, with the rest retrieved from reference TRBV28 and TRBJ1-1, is DVKVTQSSRYLVKRTGEKVFLECVQDMDHENMFWYRQDPGLGLRLIYFSYDVKMKEKGDIPEGYSVSREKKERFSLILESASTNQTSMYLCASSLPVQGANTEAFFGQGTRLTVV.

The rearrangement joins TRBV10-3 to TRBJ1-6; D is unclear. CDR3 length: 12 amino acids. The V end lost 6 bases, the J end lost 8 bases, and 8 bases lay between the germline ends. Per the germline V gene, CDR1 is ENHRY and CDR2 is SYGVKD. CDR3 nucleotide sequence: TGTGCCATCAGCGACGACTATTCACCCCTCCACTTT. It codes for CAISDDYSPLHF.